This T cell receptor (beta chain) was recovered during a study of blood T cells in healthy people across ages. Study details: Researchers report that template switching captured about one barcoded beta molecule per two T cells.

As for this clonotype: Its antigen is still unknown.

General observations from the study: It was the long-lived donors that had more naive CD4+ cells and higher diversity than aged donors. Unsorted PBMC material precluded a definitive naive versus antigen-experienced comparison.

Alongside a J-beta primer mix, a sample-barcoded 5' primer served in a second PCR lasting roughly 6 to 11 cycles. TCRdb re-called the 5' RACE reads with MiXCR, one entry per CDR3 protein. The sample lists approximately 880,000 distinct CDR3 sequences, 48% occurring once. This sequence was found in a man aged 25-45 years in good health. Sequencing was carried out using blood.

The CDR3 here is CSAGPELPTQGRGNEQFF. CDR3 nucleotides: TGCAGTGCCGGCCCGGAATTGCCTACACAGGGACGGGGGAATGAGCAGTTCTTC. The J gene is TRBJ2-1, the V gene TRBV20-1, with D possibly called TRBD1 or TRBD2 (6 bases each). Trimming shortened V by 6 bases and J by 7 bases, and 31 bases separated the two germline ends. The CDR3 loop spans 18 amino acids. Per germline, CDR1 DFQATT and CDR2 SNEGSKA (reference sequence).